A selection of T cell receptor beta chains follows, all from one sample in a study of blood T cell repertoires in COVID-19. The repertoire was sequenced with immunoSEQ multiplex PCR; TCRdb's copy has only in-frame clones and lacks some. This table holds roughly 150,000 clones, around 90% found once. Material for sequencing was PBMCs or T cells enriched from blood (not recorded which). These receptors were obtained from a woman aged 35 to 49 who had been exposed to COVID-19. Both conserved end residues are part of each CDR3. The order of the fields is J gene, V gene, CDR3 protein.

TRBJ2-1,TRBV5-4,CASSRGQGGVNEQFF
TRBJ2-5,TRBV28,CASKYGLAMLETQYF
TRBJ1-6,TRBV7-3,CASSPGTVNSPLHF
TRBJ1-3,TRBV24-1,CATHSGNTIYF
TRBJ1-1,TRBV7-9,CASSPDTGGLGEAFF
TRBJ2-1,TRBV12-5,CASGPDRGYNEQFF
TRBJ1-4,TRBV12-5,CASGLKGYVGSITNEKLFF
TRBJ1-5,TRBV5-1,CASSLGTARNQPQHF
TRBJ2-7,TRBV27,CASIATSPYEQYF
TRBJ1-4,TRBV6-5,CASSYGGSNEKLFF
TRBJ2-7,TRBV10-3,CAISAVGQGYEQYF
TRBJ1-1,TRBV11-3,CASSSGQGAAEAFF
TRBJ2-1,TRBV29-1,CSARNRGRINEQFF
TRBJ2-5,TRBV9,CASSVGGGIETQYF
TRBJ2-7,TRBV6-5,CASEETHNSYEQYF
TRBJ1-6,TRBV19,CASSTTPQAVDNSPLHF
TRBJ2-7,TRBV9,CASSVEGHGQGNGYEQYF
TRBJ1-6,TRBV9,CASSVTGSSLHF
TRBJ2-7,TRBV18,CASSPAHYEQYF